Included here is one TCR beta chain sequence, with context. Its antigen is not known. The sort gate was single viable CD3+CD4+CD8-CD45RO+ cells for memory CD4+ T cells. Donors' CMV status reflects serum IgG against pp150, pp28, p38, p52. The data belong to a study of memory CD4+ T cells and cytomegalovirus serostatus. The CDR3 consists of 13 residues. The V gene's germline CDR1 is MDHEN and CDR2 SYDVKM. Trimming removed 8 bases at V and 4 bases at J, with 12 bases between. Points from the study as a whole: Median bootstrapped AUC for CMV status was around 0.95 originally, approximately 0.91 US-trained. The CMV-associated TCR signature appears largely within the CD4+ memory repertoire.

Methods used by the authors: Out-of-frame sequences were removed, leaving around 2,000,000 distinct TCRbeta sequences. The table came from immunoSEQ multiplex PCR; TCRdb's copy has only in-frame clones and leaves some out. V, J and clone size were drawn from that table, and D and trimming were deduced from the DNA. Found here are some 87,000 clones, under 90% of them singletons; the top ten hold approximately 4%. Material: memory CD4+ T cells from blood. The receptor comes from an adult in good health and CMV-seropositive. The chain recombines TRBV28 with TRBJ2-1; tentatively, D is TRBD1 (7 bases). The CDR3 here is CASAGQLYNEQFF. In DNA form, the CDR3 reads TGTGCCAGCGCGGGACAGCTATACAATGAGCAGTTCTTC.